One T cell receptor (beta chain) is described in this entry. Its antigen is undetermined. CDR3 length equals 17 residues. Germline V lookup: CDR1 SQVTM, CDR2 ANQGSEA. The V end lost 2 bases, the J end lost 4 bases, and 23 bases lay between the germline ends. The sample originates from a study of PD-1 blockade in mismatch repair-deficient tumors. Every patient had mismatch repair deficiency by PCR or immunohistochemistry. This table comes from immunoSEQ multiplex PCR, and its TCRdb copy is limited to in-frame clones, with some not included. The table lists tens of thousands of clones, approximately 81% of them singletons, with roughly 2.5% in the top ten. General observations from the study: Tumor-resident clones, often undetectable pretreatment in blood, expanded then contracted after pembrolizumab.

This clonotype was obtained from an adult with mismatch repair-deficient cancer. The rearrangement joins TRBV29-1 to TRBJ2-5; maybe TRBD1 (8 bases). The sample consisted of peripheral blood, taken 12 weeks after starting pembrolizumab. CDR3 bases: TGCAGCGTTGAAAATCCGCCTTCAGGGGGCGGGAGAGAGACCCAGTACTTC. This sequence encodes CSVENPPSGGGRETQYF.